One and the same sample provided the 4 T cell receptor beta chains below, sequenced in a study of T cells in Graves' hyperthyroidism and ophthalmopathy. Amplification yielded TCR beta CDR3 regions, with RNA transcripts as the source. Using the HTBI primer set, a first-round RT-PCR was run on the TCR CDR3. TCRdb reprocessed the multiplex PCR reads with MiXCR, giving one entry per CDR3 protein. Of approximately 600,000 distinct CDR3 sequences in the sample, roughly 13% are singletons; the top ten hold approximately 5.7%. Sequenced input: blood. The source of these receptors is a woman younger than 45 with Graves' hyperthyroidism that later progressed to Graves' ophthalmopathy.

This clonotype was counted at least ten times. The CDR3 region has the DNA TGTGCCAGCAGCTTAGTACAGAGGAACACTGAAGCTTTCTTT. Amino acids: CASSLVQRNTEAFF. V is TRBV7-8 and J is TRBJ1-1; D remains unclear. Trimming shortened V by 1 base and J by 1 base, and 7 bases separated the two germline ends. Germline assignment: CDR1 SGHVS and CDR2 FQNEAQ. The CDR3 sequence is 14 residues long.

This clonotype came up many times. J is TRBJ2-7 and V is TRBV12-3 or TRBV12-4; perhaps TRBD2 as D (6 bases). Trimming removed 3 bases from V and 6 bases from J, with 15 bases in between. The CDR3 is 14 amino acids. CDR3 loop: CASSFGGTGGEQYF. The CDR3 DNA sequence: TGTGCCAGCAGTTTCGGCGGGACCGGGGGCGAGCAGTACTTC.

This clonotype was counted at least ten times. The chain links TRBV7-9 to TRBJ1-4, with 9 bases matching TRBD1. The CDR3 consists of 14 residues. Losses at the gene ends were 5 bases for V and 5 bases for J; bases not matched to a gene: 3. Germline-derived CDR1 and CDR2 are SEHNR and FQNEAQ (reference sequence). As DNA, the CDR3 is TGTGCCAGCAGCCCCGGGACAGGGAATGAAAAACTGTTTTTT. It specifies CASSPGTGNEKLFF.

This clonotype was counted many times. The chain recombines TRBV6-1 with TRBJ2-2, with TRBD2 matching 8 bases. V dropped 6 bases and J dropped 5; count of bases not matched to a gene: 8. The CDR3 sequence is 15 residues long. Per the germline V gene, CDR1 is MNHNS and CDR2 is SASEGT. The CDR3 DNA sequence: TGTGCCAGCAGACCACTAGCGGACCTAACCGGGGAGCTGTTTTTT. Its translation is CASRPLADLTGELFF.